These T cell receptor beta chains were read from a single sample in a study of shared T cell receptors in the human thymus. Generated by immunoSEQ multiplex PCR, the TCRdb table keeps only in-frame clones and is missing some. This sample has about 610,000 clones; approximately 88% occur once, and the top ten carry about 0.01%. These same data were also listed under a study on human thymus T cells.

Sequencing used thymocytes. These receptors were collected from a boy in the first two years of life with a congenital heart defect. Each CDR3 is given with its conserved first and last residue. The order of the fields is J gene, D gene, V gene, CDR3 length, clone size, CDR3 protein, CDR3 DNA. The D gene is left open where the match is weak. Clone sizes are given selectively: once, few, many, or a class where the clone is expanded.

j_gene: TRBJ2-7; d_gene: TRBD2; v_gene: TRBV7-9; len: 15; abundance: -; CDR3aa: CASSPGTSGIYEQYF; CDR3nt: TGTGCCAGCAGCCCGGGGACTAGCGGGATCTACGAGCAGTACTTC
j_gene: TRBJ1-2; d_gene: -; v_gene: TRBV7-9; len: 16; abundance: -; CDR3aa: CASSLAQTGRYYGYTF; CDR3nt: TGTGCCAGCAGCTTAGCGCAGACAGGTCGTTACTATGGCTACACCTTC
j_gene: TRBJ1-4; d_gene: -; v_gene: TRBV9; len: 13; abundance: -; CDR3aa: CASRAGTNEKLFF; CDR3nt: TGTGCCAGCCGTGCCGGAACTAATGAAAAACTGTTTTTT
j_gene: TRBJ1-3; d_gene: TRBD1; v_gene: TRBV5-6; len: 18; abundance: once; CDR3aa: CASELYLDRVYAGNTIYF; CDR3nt: TGTGCCAGCGAGCTTTACCTGGACAGGGTTTACGCTGGAAACACCATATATTTT
j_gene: TRBJ2-7; d_gene: -; v_gene: TRBV7-9; len: 17; abundance: -; CDR3aa: CSSSLPGVRGYPYEQYF; CDR3nt: TGTTCCAGCAGCTTACCAGGCGTGAGGGGGTATCCCTACGAGCAGTACTTC
j_gene: TRBJ2-7; d_gene: TRBD1; v_gene: TRBV6-1; len: 14; abundance: -; CDR3aa: CASSEMGQGYEQYF; CDR3nt: TGTGCCAGCAGTGAAATGGGACAGGGATACGAGCAGTACTTC
j_gene: TRBJ2-7; d_gene: -; v_gene: TRBV30; len: 12; abundance: -; CDR3aa: CAWSEGWGEQYF; CDR3nt: TGTGCCTGGAGTGAGGGGTGGGGTGAGCAGTACTTC
j_gene: TRBJ2-5; d_gene: TRBD2; v_gene: TRBV27; len: 16; abundance: -; CDR3aa: CASSYLRGRGDETQYF; CDR3nt: TGTGCCAGCAGTTATCTCCGCGGACGGGGGGACGAGACCCAGTACTTC
j_gene: TRBJ1-3; d_gene: -; v_gene: TRBV19; len: 15; abundance: -; CDR3aa: CASSIPRSSGNTIYF; CDR3nt: TGTGCCAGTAGTATACCGCGAAGCTCTGGAAACACCATATATTTT
j_gene: TRBJ2-2; d_gene: -; v_gene: TRBV4-1; len: 18; abundance: -; CDR3aa: CASSQVGDGADYWGELFF; CDR3nt: TGCGCCAGCAGCCAAGTAGGGGATGGCGCGGACTACTGGGGGGAGCTGTTTTTT
j_gene: TRBJ2-7; d_gene: -; v_gene: TRBV27; len: 15; abundance: -; CDR3aa: CASSLGDSYSYEQYF; CDR3nt: TGTGCCAGCAGTTTAGGGGACTCCTACTCCTACGAGCAGTACTTC
j_gene: TRBJ2-7; d_gene: TRBD2; v_gene: TRBV7-2; len: 16; abundance: -; CDR3aa: CASSWGREADLYEQYF; CDR3nt: TGTGCCAGCAGCTGGGGGCGGGAGGCCGACCTCTACGAGCAGTACTTC
j_gene: TRBJ2-3; d_gene: -; v_gene: TRBV6-6; len: 16; abundance: -; CDR3aa: CASSYGWGAGTDTQYF; CDR3nt: TGTGCCAGCAGTTACGGCTGGGGAGCCGGCACAGATACGCAGTATTTT
j_gene: TRBJ2-7; d_gene: TRBD1; v_gene: TRBV28; len: 16; abundance: -; CDR3aa: CASRDNRDREGNEQYF; CDR3nt: TGTGCCAGCAGAGATAACCGGGACAGGGAGGGCAACGAGCAGTACTTC
j_gene: TRBJ2-7; d_gene: -; v_gene: TRBV9; len: 16; abundance: -; CDR3aa: CASSSSPRDTSYEQYF; CDR3nt: TGTGCCAGCAGCTCCAGCCCCCGGGACACTTCCTACGAGCAGTACTTC
j_gene: TRBJ2-1; d_gene: -; v_gene: TRBV4-2; len: 12; abundance: -; CDR3aa: CASSQDGDEQFF; CDR3nt: TGTGCCAGCAGCCAAGACGGTGATGAGCAGTTCTTC
j_gene: TRBJ2-1; d_gene: TRBD2; v_gene: TRBV9; len: 16; abundance: -; CDR3aa: CASSEPTSGNPNPVFF; CDR3nt: TGTGCCAGCAGCGAACCGACTAGCGGGAATCCGAATCCCGTGTTCTTC
j_gene: TRBJ2-7; d_gene: TRBD1; v_gene: TRBV19; len: 15; abundance: few; CDR3aa: CASSTPGQGAYEQYF; CDR3nt: TGTGCCAGTAGTACCCCGGGACAGGGGGCGTACGAGCAGTACTTC
j_gene: TRBJ2-7; d_gene: TRBD2; v_gene: TRBV30; len: 16; abundance: -; CDR3aa: CAWTHSGLAGVYEQYF; CDR3nt: TGTGCCTGGACCCACTCGGGACTAGCGGGAGTCTACGAGCAGTACTTC
j_gene: TRBJ2-1; d_gene: TRBD2; v_gene: TRBV5-1; len: 19; abundance: -; CDR3aa: CASSFKVGGTASGEYEQFF; CDR3nt: TGCGCCAGCAGCTTTAAAGTGGGGGGGACAGCTAGCGGGGAGTATGAGCAGTTCTTC
j_gene: TRBJ1-5; d_gene: -; v_gene: TRBV6-6; len: 14; abundance: -; CDR3aa: CASSYSGAGQPQHF; CDR3nt: TGTGCCAGCAGTTACAGCGGGGCCGGTCAGCCCCAGCATTTT
j_gene: TRBJ1-2; d_gene: -; v_gene: TRBV2; len: 16; abundance: -; CDR3aa: CASSDFQGRANYGYTF; CDR3nt: TGTGCCAGCAGTGACTTCCAGGGGAGAGCTAACTATGGCTACACCTTC
j_gene: TRBJ2-3; d_gene: TRBD1; v_gene: TRBV5-4; len: 15; abundance: -; CDR3aa: CASSLRTGSTDTQYF; CDR3nt: TGTGCCAGCAGCCTCCGGACAGGGAGCACAGATACGCAGTATTTT
j_gene: TRBJ1-2; d_gene: -; v_gene: TRBV14; len: 14; abundance: -; CDR3aa: CASSQQGGIGGYTF; CDR3nt: TGTGCCAGCAGCCAGCAGGGAGGCATTGGTGGCTACACCTTC
j_gene: TRBJ2-5; d_gene: -; v_gene: TRBV4-1; len: 15; abundance: few; CDR3aa: CASSYPGTRQETQYF; CDR3nt: TGCGCCAGCAGCTACCCCGGGACTCGACAAGAGACCCAGTACTTC
j_gene: TRBJ2-1; d_gene: -; v_gene: TRBV7-2; len: 17; abundance: -; CDR3aa: CASSRKQGGGGYNEQFF; CDR3nt: TGTGCCAGCAGCAGAAAACAGGGAGGCGGGGGCTACAATGAGCAGTTCTTC
j_gene: TRBJ2-7; d_gene: -; v_gene: TRBV14; len: 15; abundance: -; CDR3aa: CASSPFHFPSYEQYF; CDR3nt: TGTGCCAGCAGCCCTTTTCACTTCCCCTCCTACGAGCAGTACTTC
j_gene: TRBJ2-3; d_gene: TRBD2; v_gene: TRBV29-1; len: 14; abundance: -; CDR3aa: CSATSAGSTDTQYF; CDR3nt: TGCAGCGCGACTAGCGCGGGTTCCACAGATACGCAGTATTTT
j_gene: TRBJ2-1; d_gene: TRBD2; v_gene: TRBV11-2; len: 14; abundance: -; CDR3aa: CASSSRLARDEQFF; CDR3nt: TGTGCCAGCAGCTCCCGACTAGCGAGGGATGAGCAGTTCTTC
j_gene: TRBJ2-7; d_gene: -; v_gene: TRBV6-7; len: 15; abundance: -; CDR3aa: CASSTPRQKPYEQYF; CDR3nt: TGTGCCAGCAGTACCCCTAGACAGAAGCCCTACGAGCAGTACTTC
j_gene: TRBJ2-7; d_gene: -; v_gene: TRBV27; len: 15; abundance: -; CDR3aa: CASSDTGTTAYEQYF; CDR3nt: TGTGCCAGCAGTGACACCGGGACAACGGCCTACGAGCAGTACTTC
j_gene: TRBJ2-1; d_gene: -; v_gene: TRBV12-5; len: 18; abundance: -; CDR3aa: CASGSRLGSVHRWNEQFF; CDR3nt: TGTGCTAGTGGTTCCCGTTTGGGCAGCGTCCACAGGTGGAATGAGCAGTTCTTC
j_gene: TRBJ1-4; d_gene: -; v_gene: TRBV5-4; len: 14; abundance: few; CDR3aa: CASSPAPSGEKLFF; CDR3nt: TGTGCCAGCAGTCCGGCCCCCTCGGGTGAAAAACTGTTTTTT
j_gene: TRBJ1-1; d_gene: TRBD1; v_gene: TRBV15; len: 17; abundance: -; CDR3aa: CATSLVAGQQMNTEAFF; CDR3nt: TGTGCCACCAGCCTGGTGGCGGGACAGCAAATGAACACTGAAGCTTTCTTT
j_gene: TRBJ2-3; d_gene: -; v_gene: TRBV27; len: 19; abundance: -; CDR3aa: CASSSRESHVPVCTDTQYF; CDR3nt: TGTGCCAGCAGTTCCCGGGAGTCGCATGTCCCGGTCTGCACAGATACGCAGTATTTT
j_gene: TRBJ2-7; d_gene: TRBD1; v_gene: TRBV14; len: 14; abundance: once; CDR3aa: CASSPGQGGNEQYF; CDR3nt: TGTGCCAGCAGCCCGGGACAGGGAGGCAACGAGCAGTACTTC
j_gene: TRBJ2-5; d_gene: -; v_gene: TRBV7-6; len: 13; abundance: -; CDR3aa: CASSFEVEETQYF; CDR3nt: TGTGCCAGCAGCTTCGAGGTGGAAGAGACCCAGTACTTC
j_gene: TRBJ2-1; d_gene: TRBD2; v_gene: TRBV4-1; len: 18; abundance: -; CDR3aa: CASSQVPSGSRFGDEQFF; CDR3nt: TGCGCCAGCAGCCAAGTCCCTAGCGGGAGCCGCTTTGGGGATGAGCAGTTCTTC